Detailed here is one T cell receptor (beta chain). The data were taken from a study of memory CD8 T cells in hepatitis C reinfection. Study in general: Peak reinfection sampling occurred 3 to 8 weeks after detected reinfection.

Libraries were prepared by immunoSEQ multiplex PCR; TCRdb keeps only in-frame clonotypes and omits some of them. The table records about 45,000 clones, 88% of them present only once. Time point meaning: peak reinfection, 3 to 8 weeks after reinfection detection. Sorted cells were sequenced directly ex vivo without any in vitro expansion. This CDR3 is 17 amino acids long. The germline CDR1 and CDR2 sequences are MGHRA and YSYEKL. J gave up 2 bases and V 3 bases, and 10 bases lay outside the gene matches. Sequenced input: naive CD8+ T cells sorted from blood. This chain joins TRBV4-1 and TRBJ2-5, with 9 bases that match TRBD2. This receptor was obtained from a man aged 18 to 30 with hepatitis C virus infection. The DNA for the CDR3 is TGCGCCAGCAGCCATAATAGCGGGGGCGTCGGACAAGAGACCCAGTACTTC. Protein: CASSHNSGGVGQETQYF.